The present entry profiles one T cell receptor (beta chain) with its context. Its target is unknown. This sample is drawn from a study of T cell responses to AZD1222 COVID-19 vaccine. Study-wide results and limits: White British ancestry dominated among donors, who included more females, and clonal diversity was possibly underestimated.

Germline assignment: CDR1 SGHDN and CDR2 FVKESK. The CDR3 length is 14 residues. V shed 5 bases, J shed 7 bases, and the junction held 5 bases outside the gene matches. Assay: immunoSEQ multiplex PCR; the TCRdb copy retains only in-frame clones and omits some. Among 68,000 or so clones, 80% were seen once, and the ten largest hold over 10%. Sample: peripheral blood, taken on day 0 of AZD1222 vaccination. This clonotype was sampled from an adult in good health. The V gene is TRBV14, the J gene TRBJ1-4; 9 bases agree with TRBD1. The CDR3 is CASSRTGEGEKLFF. Written as DNA, the CDR3 is TGTGCCAGCAGCAGGACAGGGGAGGGTGAAAAACTGTTTTTT.